This T cell receptor (beta chain) was sequenced in a study of early T cells in non-severe SARS-CoV-2 infection. Overall study context: It was bulk RNA from unsorted whole blood that was sequenced, and the chains were unpaired.

Tagging with unique molecular identifiers was applied to individual cDNA molecules. MiXCR was run by TCRdb on the 5' RACE reads, yielding one entry per CDR3 protein. The sample lists tens of thousands of distinct CDR3 sequences; roughly 13% were seen once. The CDR3 totals 14 residues. V was pared by 0 bases and J by 12 bases, with 15 bases between. Germline loops: CDR1 WNHNN, CDR2 SYGVQD (reference sequence). Study-wide points: The matching step, a VDJdb search, favored anti-spike CD8 responses and missed private and CD4 specificities.

A note on this clonotype: The antigen is undetermined. A much more abundant neighbour one base away suggests this may be a read error.

This rearrangement joins TRBV10-1 to TRBJ2-1; D may be TRBD2 (6 bases). Input material: whole blood. The TCR originated in an adult who was a healthcare worker with PCR-confirmed SARS-CoV-2 infection or an uninfected control (not recorded which). The CDR3 reads CASSESLSGTGQFF. As DNA, the CDR3 is TGCGCCAGCAGTGAGTCCCTTTCAGGGACTGGGCAGTTCTTC.